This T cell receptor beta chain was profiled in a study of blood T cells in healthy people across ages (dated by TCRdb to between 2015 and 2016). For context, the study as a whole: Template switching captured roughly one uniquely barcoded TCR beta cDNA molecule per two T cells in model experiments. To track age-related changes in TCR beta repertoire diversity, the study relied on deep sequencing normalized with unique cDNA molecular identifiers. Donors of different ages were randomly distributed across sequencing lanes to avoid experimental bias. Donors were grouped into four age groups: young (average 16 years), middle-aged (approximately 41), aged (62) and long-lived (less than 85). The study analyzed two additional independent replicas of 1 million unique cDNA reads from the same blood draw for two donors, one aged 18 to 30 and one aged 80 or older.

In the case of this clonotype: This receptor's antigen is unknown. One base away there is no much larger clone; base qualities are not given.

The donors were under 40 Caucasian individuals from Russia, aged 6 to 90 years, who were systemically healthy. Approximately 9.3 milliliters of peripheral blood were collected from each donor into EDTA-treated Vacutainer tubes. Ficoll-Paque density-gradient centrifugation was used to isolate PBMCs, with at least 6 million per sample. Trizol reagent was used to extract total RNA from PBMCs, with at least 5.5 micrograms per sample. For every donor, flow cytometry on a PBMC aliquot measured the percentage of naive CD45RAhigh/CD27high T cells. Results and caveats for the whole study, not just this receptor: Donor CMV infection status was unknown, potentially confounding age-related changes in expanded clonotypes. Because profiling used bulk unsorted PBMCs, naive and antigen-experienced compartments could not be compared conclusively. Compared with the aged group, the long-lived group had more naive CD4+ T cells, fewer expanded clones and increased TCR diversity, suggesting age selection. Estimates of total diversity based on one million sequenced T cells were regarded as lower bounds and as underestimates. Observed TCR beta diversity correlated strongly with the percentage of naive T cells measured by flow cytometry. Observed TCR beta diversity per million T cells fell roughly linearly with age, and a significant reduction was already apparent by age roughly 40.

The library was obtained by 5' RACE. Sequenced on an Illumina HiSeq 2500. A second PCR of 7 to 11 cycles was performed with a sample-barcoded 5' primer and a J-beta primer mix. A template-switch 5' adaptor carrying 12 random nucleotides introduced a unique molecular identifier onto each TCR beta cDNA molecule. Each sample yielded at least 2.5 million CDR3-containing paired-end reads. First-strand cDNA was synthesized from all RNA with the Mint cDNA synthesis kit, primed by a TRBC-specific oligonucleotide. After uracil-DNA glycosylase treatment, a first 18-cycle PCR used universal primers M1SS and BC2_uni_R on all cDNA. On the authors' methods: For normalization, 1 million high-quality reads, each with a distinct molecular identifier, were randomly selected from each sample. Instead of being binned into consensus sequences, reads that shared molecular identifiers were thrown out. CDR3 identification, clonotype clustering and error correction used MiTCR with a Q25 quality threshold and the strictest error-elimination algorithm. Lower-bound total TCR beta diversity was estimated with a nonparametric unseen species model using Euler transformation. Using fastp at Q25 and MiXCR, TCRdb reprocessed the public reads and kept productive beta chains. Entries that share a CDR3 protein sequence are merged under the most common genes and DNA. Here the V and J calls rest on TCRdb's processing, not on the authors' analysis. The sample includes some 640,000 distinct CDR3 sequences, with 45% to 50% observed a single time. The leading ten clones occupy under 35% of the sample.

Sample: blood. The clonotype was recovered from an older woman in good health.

The CDR3 corresponds to CASSLSDSNQPQHF. The DNA sequence is given as TGTGCCAGCAGCTTATCCGACAGCAATCAGCCCCAGCATTTT. The chain is encoded by TRBV11-2 joined to TRBJ1-5; the D gene lacks a confident call. Based on the germline V gene, the CDR1 and CDR2 sequences are SGHAT and FQNNGV. The CDR3 runs 14 residues from the cysteine to the phenylalanine. Only the CDR3 part of the read is kept: 42 bases, read in frame from the first base. V is clipped by 2 bases and J by 1 base, and the sequence between their germline boundaries is 6 bases long. The full variable domain, with segments outside the CDR3 supplied by the reference TRBV11-2 and TRBJ1-5 proteins, appears as EAGVAQSPRYKIIEKRQSVAFWCNPISGHATLYWYQQILGQGPKLLIQFQNNGVVDDSQLPKDRFSAERLKGVDSTLKIQPAKLEDSAVYLCASSLSDSNQPQHFGDGTRLSIL.